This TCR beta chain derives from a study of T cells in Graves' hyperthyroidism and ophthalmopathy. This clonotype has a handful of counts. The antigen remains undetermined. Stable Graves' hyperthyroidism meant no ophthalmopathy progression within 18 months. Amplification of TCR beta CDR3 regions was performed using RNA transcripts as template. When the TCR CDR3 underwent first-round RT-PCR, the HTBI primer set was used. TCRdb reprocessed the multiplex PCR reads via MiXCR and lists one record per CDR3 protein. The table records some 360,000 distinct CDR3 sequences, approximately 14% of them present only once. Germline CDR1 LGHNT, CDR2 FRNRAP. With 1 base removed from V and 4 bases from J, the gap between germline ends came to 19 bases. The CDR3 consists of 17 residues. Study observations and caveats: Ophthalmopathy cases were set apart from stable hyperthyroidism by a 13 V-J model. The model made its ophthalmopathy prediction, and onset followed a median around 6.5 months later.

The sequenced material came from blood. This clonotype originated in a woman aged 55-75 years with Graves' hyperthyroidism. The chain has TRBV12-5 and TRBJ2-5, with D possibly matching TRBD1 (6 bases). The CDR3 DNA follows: TGTGCTAGTGGTTTGGCCCTGGGCAGGGGAAAGGGAGAGACCCAGTACTTC. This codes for CASGLALGRGKGETQYF. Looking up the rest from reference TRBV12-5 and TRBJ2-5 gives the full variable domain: DARVTQTPRHKVTEMGQEVTMRCQPILGHNTVFWYRQTMMQGLELLAYFRNRAPLDDSGMPKDRFSAEMPDATLATLKIQPSEPRDSAVYFCASGLALGRGKGETQYFGPGTRLLVL.